This T cell receptor (beta chain) derives from a study of PD-L1 blockade in urothelial cancer. This CDR3 is 14 amino acids long. Trimming removed 5 bases from V and 7 bases from J; junction bases left unmatched: 4. The V gene's germline CDR1 is WNHNN and CDR2 SYGVQD (reference sequence). The repertoire was sequenced with immunoSEQ multiplex PCR; TCRdb's copy has only in-frame clones and lacks some. The top ten hold 3% of the sample, which has around 22,000 clones, around 90% seen once. This specimen was PBMCs, taken around atezolizumab (anti-PD-L1) treatment. This rearrangement joins TRBV10-1 to TRBJ2-1; 11 nucleotides line up with TRBD2. This receptor was taken from a man aged 45-65 years with urothelial cancer. The CDR3 bases are TGCGCCAGCAGTTTAGCGGGAGGGGGGAATGAGCAGTTCTTC. This codes for CASSLAGGGNEQFF.